The present T cell receptor beta chain was sequenced within a study of liver allograft versus peripheral blood T cells. Study as a whole: Repertoires of T cell receptors in transplanted livers were compared with recipients' peripheral blood repertoires. Study results and limitations: Reports indicated that T cell receptor repertoires inside liver allografts differed from those in peripheral blood.

J was trimmed by 4 bases and V by 0 bases; bases with no gene match: 6. Germline CDR1 reads SGHTA; CDR2 reads FQGNSA. This CDR3 has 16 residues. A word on this clonotype: Antigen: not known.

Each CDR3 protein is one row after TCRdb ran MiXCR on the reads. The sample shows several thousand distinct CDR3 sequences, 15% to 20% of them seen only once. The chain employs TRBV7-2 and TRBJ2-5, with 9 bases lining up with TRBD2. The sequence came from a human patient who had a liver transplant. A share of the T cells may be of graft donor origin. The CDR3 nucleotides are TGTGCCAGCAGCTTAGCGGGGCGGGGGGGCCCAGAGACCCAGTACTTC. Translating gives CASSLAGRGGPETQYF. Combining the CDR3 with reference TRBV7-2 and TRBJ2-5 gives the whole variable domain GAGVSQSPSNKVTEKGKDVELRCDPISGHTALYWYRQSLGQGLEFLIYFQGNSAPDKSGLPSDRFSAERTGGSVSTLTIQRTQQEDSAVYLCASSLAGRGGPETQYFGPGTRLLVL.